Sequencing of this TCR beta chain was carried out in a study of read filtering for tumor transcriptome and immune sequencing. Study context: Mean patient age was about 66 years, range roughly 45 to 85; around 17 male, around 15 female. Regarding the study as a whole: Dropping single-read clonotypes raised IR-seq and RNA-seq shared-clonotype correlation.

From about 400 ng of RNA, a library with molecular barcoded alpha/delta and beta/gamma adaptors was made. Using its own MiXCR run on the reads, TCRdb lists one record per CDR3 protein. The sample records roughly 130,000 distinct CDR3 sequences, 10% to 15% being singletons. Comment on this clonotype: Its antigen is undetermined. Because the CDR3 is missing its conserved closing phenylalanine or tryptophan, this is likely a read error.

The origin of this receptor is a donor at least 40 years old with multiple myeloma. Sequencing was performed on a population of CD138-negative cells sorted from bone marrow.

The CDR3 loop is CSARGSLLMDQETQYL. CDR3 in DNA: TGCAGTGCTAGGGGAAGCCTCTTAATGGACCAAGAGACCCAGTACCTC. V gene TRBV20-1 combines with J gene TRBJ2-5; D gene uncertain. Between the trimmed V and J ends, which lost 3 bases and 0 bases, there was a span of 17 bases. Per germline, CDR1 DFQATT and CDR2 SNEGSKA (reference sequence). The length of the CDR3 is 16 residues.